One sample yielded the 4 T cell receptor beta chains listed below, sequenced in a study of blood T cell repertoires in COVID-19. Sequenced by immunoSEQ multiplex PCR; TCRdb stores in-frame clones only, minus some. The sample lists about 280,000 clones, roughly 88% seen once, with less than 10% in the top ten. Sequences were obtained from peripheral blood. These receptors came from a man between 18 and 29 years old with active or convalescent COVID-19.

The chain employs TRBV4-1 and TRBJ2-4; D may be TRBD1 (5 bases). The CDR3 is 18 amino acids. Trimming stripped 1 base from V and 0 bases from J, with 16 bases between. CDR1 is MGHRA and CDR2 is YSYEKL in the germline V gene. CDR3 in DNA: TGCGCCAGCAGCCAAGGAGAGGTTAGGGGCCCAGCCAAAAACATTCAGTACTTC. Protein: CASSQGEVRGPAKNIQYF.

CDR3 DNA sequence: TGTGCCAGCAGCCAAATAGGGTTCGGTTTAGCGGGGTCCCAAAAAGAGACCCAGTACTTC. Translation gives CASSQIGFGLAGSQKETQYF. This sequence joins TRBV4-2 and TRBJ2-5; 8 bases match TRBD2. Losses at the gene ends were 2 bases for V and 3 bases for J; bases not matched to a gene: 20. This CDR3 contains 20 residues. Germline assignment: CDR1 LGHNA and CDR2 YNFKEQ.

The rearrangement uses TRBV10-1 and TRBJ2-7, with a tentative D call TRBD2 (6 bases). V dropped 0 bases and J dropped 1 base, with 10 bases sitting between them. The CDR3 has 15 amino acids. Germline assignment: CDR1 WNHNN and CDR2 SYGVQD (reference sequence). CDR3 loop: CASSESKEGSYEQYF. The CDR3, as DNA: TGCGCCAGCAGTGAGTCGAAGGAGGGGTCCTACGAGCAGTACTTC.

This clone showed up just once. The V and J genes are TRBV19 and TRBJ2-1; 7 nucleotides match TRBD1. Germline CDR1 is LNHDA and CDR2 is SQIVND (reference sequence). The CDR3 loop spans 11 amino acids. V gave up 3 bases and J gave up 12 bases; unmatched junction bases: 2. CDR3 coding DNA: TGTGCCAGTAGTATCGACAGGGTGCAGTTCTTC. Translating it yields CASSIDRVQFF.